This T cell receptor (beta chain) was profiled in a study of cytomegalovirus exposure and HLA in healthy donors. Overall study context: Prior work identified under 130 million unique TCR beta sequences in 150 million to 200 million T cells. Study results and caveats: It was reported in a later analysis that an Asian-associated ancestry cluster showed fewer N-insertions than the approximately 700-donor mean. Near-uniform donor sequencing depth was presumed by presence/absence analyses.

On this clone: Its antigen is unidentified.

In the PCR, 60 Vbeta and 13 Jbeta primers were used. Clones were read by immunoSEQ multiplex PCR, and TCRdb kept only the in-frame ones, dropping some. The table shows some 140,000 clones, with 75% to 85% occurring only once. Specimen: PBMCs. The sequence came from a female donor in good health and CMV-seronegative.

The CDR3 reads CASSVMQGDEQYF. CDR3 nucleotides: TGTGCCAGCAGCGTGATGCAGGGCGACGAGCAGTACTTC. The V gene is TRBV9, the J gene TRBJ2-7; tentatively, D is TRBD1 (5 bases). V was clipped by 2 bases and J by 5 bases, with 11 bases between them. The CDR3 has 13 amino acids. The germline CDR1 and CDR2 sequences are SGDLS and YYNGEE.